These 26 T cell receptor beta chains originate from one sample sequenced in a study of blood T cell repertoires in COVID-19. Clones were read by immunoSEQ multiplex PCR, and TCRdb kept only the in-frame ones, dropping some. The data show roughly 74,000 clones, about 86% seen once. Sequenced sample: peripheral blood. The receptor set was obtained from an elderly woman with active or convalescent COVID-19.

The chain employs TRBV6-6 and TRBJ1-3; possible D gene TRBD1, 5 bases. Germline-derived CDR1 and CDR2 are MNHNY and SVGAGI (reference sequence). The germline V and J ends were trimmed by 6 bases and 2 bases, with 14 bases remaining between them. This CDR3 spans 15 amino acids. This CDR3 is CASSLRGAPGNTIYF. CDR3 in DNA: TGTGCCAGCAGCCTACGTGGGGCCCCTGGAAACACCATATATTTT.

The CDR3 spells CASSLVGGTFTDTQYF. The CDR3 DNA sequence: TGTGCCAGCAGCTTAGTAGGGGGTACATTCACAGATACGCAGTATTTT. The rearrangement joins TRBV7-8 to TRBJ2-3; the D gene is possibly TRBD1 (6 bases). The CDR3 consists of 16 residues. Germline V gives CDR1 SGHVS, CDR2 FQNEAQ. Trimming pared 1 base from V and 2 bases from J, leaving 13 bases between.

The chain carries TRBV14 and TRBJ1-2; 9 nucleotides line up with TRBD1. Germline loops: CDR1 SGHDN, CDR2 FVKESK. The CDR3 contains 15 residues. The trim removed 0 bases at V and 2 bases at J, leaving 1 base unmatched. The CDR3 nucleotides read TGTGCCAGCAGCCAAGAGGGGACAGGGAACTATGGCTACACCTTC. Translation: CASSQEGTGNYGYTF.

The chain uses TRBV10-3 and TRBJ1-3, with D perhaps TRBD1 (5 bases). This CDR3 region has 14 residues. The V gene's germline CDR1 is ENHRY and CDR2 SYGVKD. V lost 8 bases and J lost 0, with 11 bases in between. The CDR3 DNA sequence: TGTGCCATCGGACACCTGAGCTCTGGAAACACCATATATTTT. Protein product: CAIGHLSSGNTIYF.

V usage is TRBV2 and J usage is TRBJ1-1; D not resolved. Germline values: CDR1 SNHLY, CDR2 FYNNEI. Trimming left V 2 bases short and J 1 base short, with 17 bases between. This CDR3 is built from 17 residues. CDR3 protein: CASSEFRRALRNTEAFF. The CDR3 DNA reads as TGTGCCAGCAGTGAATTCAGGAGGGCCCTCAGGAACACTGAAGCTTTCTTT.

This chain connects TRBV30 to TRBJ1-2; 7 nucleotides match TRBD1. Germline values: CDR1 GTSNPN, CDR2 SVGIG (reference sequence). The CDR3 length is 14 residues. V was pared by 3 bases and J by 1 base, with 5 bases of the junction left unmatched. DNA for the CDR3: TGTGCCTGGAGACTGACAGGGAATAACTATGGCTACACCTTC. Residues: CAWRLTGNNYGYTF.

CDR3: CASGIDRGGQETQYF. The CDR3 nucleotides read TGTGCTAGTGGTATTGACAGGGGTGGCCAAGAGACCCAGTACTTC. V is TRBV12-5 and J is TRBJ2-5, with TRBD1 matching over 8 bases. V dropped 5 bases and J dropped 1; count of bases not matched to a gene: 6. The CDR3 runs 15 residues. CDR1 and CDR2 from the germline V gene are LGHNT and FRNRAP.

CDR3 loop: CAISVGEAYNEQFF. In nucleotides, the CDR3 is TGTGCCATCAGTGTGGGGGAGGCCTACAATGAGCAGTTCTTC. The chain couples TRBV10-3 to TRBJ2-1; maybe TRBD2 (6 bases). The V and J ends lost 4 bases and 2 bases respectively, with 9 bases between them. The CDR3 extends over 14 amino acids. CDR1 is ENHRY and CDR2 is SYGVKD in the germline V gene.

The chain employs TRBV29-1 and TRBJ1-5; 8 bases are a match to TRBD1. CDR3 length equals 15 residues. The junction had 6 bases not matched to a gene; V was cut back by 4 bases and J by 1 base. CDR1 and CDR2 (germline): SQVTM, ANQGSEA. CDR3 residues: CSVAGTGGSNQPQHF. CDR3 in DNA: TGCAGCGTTGCGGGGACAGGAGGAAGCAATCAGCCCCAGCATTTT.

The V gene is TRBV29-1, the J gene TRBJ2-3, with D possibly being TRBD1 (6 bases). This CDR3 is built from 13 residues. The V end was cut by 6 bases, the J end by 2 bases, with 12 bases between. Germline CDR1 and CDR2: SQVTM and ANQGSEA. The chain's CDR3 is CSVARTVTDTQYF. Here the CDR3 DNA reads TGCAGCGTAGCTCGGACAGTCACAGATACGCAGTATTTT.

The chain uses TRBV11-3 and TRBJ2-2; the match to TRBD2 covers 8 bases. V lost 0 bases, J lost 3 bases, and 3 bases stayed unmatched. The CDR3 covers 16 residues. CDR1 and CDR2 (germline): SGHNT, YENEEA. The CDR3 here is CASSLEGTRDTGELFF. The CDR3 nucleotides read TGTGCCAGCAGCTTAGAGGGGACTAGGGACACCGGGGAGCTGTTTTTT.

This clone was recorded only once. The chain couples TRBV19 to TRBJ2-1, with 7 positions matching TRBD1. Germline V gene data show CDR1 as LNHDA and CDR2 as SQIVND (reference sequence). The CDR3 consists of 15 residues. The V segment lost 0 bases and the J segment 3 bases; nucleotides outside the gene matches: 2. The CDR3, as DNA: TGTGCCAGTAGTATAGAGGCAGGGGGCTACAATGAGCAGTTCTTC. Translation: CASSIEAGGYNEQFF.

A few counts support this clone. This chain joins TRBV18 and TRBJ2-7; TRBD1 matches 7 bases. V shed 0 bases and J 2 bases; nucleotides not matched to a gene: 1. CDR1 KGHSH and CDR2 LQKENI come from the germline V gene. The CDR3 covers 14 residues. CDR3 region: CASSPPTGPYEQYF. The CDR3 DNA is TGTGCCAGCTCACCACCGACAGGGCCCTACGAGCAGTACTTC.

V is TRBV18 and J is TRBJ2-5; 11 bases fit TRBD2. The CDR3 spans 15 residues. Germline CDR1 KGHSH, CDR2 LQKENI. Trimming at V came to 1 base and at J to 4 bases, leaving 2 bases not matched to a gene. CDR3 residues: CASSPQLAGVETQYF. For the CDR3, the DNA is TGTGCCAGCTCACCACAACTAGCGGGGGTAGAGACCCAGTACTTC.

The CDR3 sequence: CASSDDRGGRETQYF. The CDR3 DNA is TGTGCCAGCAGTGACGACCGGGGGGGTCGAGAGACCCAGTACTTC. This chain joins TRBV25-1 and TRBJ2-5, with 8 bases aligning to TRBD2. J gave up 4 bases and V 3 bases, and 7 bases lay outside the gene matches. This CDR3 region has 15 residues. Germline values: CDR1 MGHDK, CDR2 SYGVNS.

This clone was picked up one time. This sequence joins TRBV6-5 and TRBJ2-7; 13 bases map to TRBD2. V shed 5 bases, J shed 6 bases, and the junction held 4 bases outside the gene matches. The CDR3 covers 14 residues. The germline V gene encodes CDR1 MNHEY and CDR2 SVGAGI. The CDR3 nucleotides read TGTGCCAGCAGTAGGACTAGCGGGGGTTTCGAGCAGTACTTC. Its translation: CASSRTSGGFEQYF.

This chain links TRBV2 with TRBJ1-2; D is ambiguous. Trimming left V 1 base short and J 2 bases short, with 8 bases between. The germline gives CDR1 SNHLY, CDR2 FYNNEI. The CDR3 contains 14 residues. The CDR3 DNA reads as TGTGCCAGCAGTGAAGACAGAATAAACTATGGCTACACCTTC. Amino acids: CASSEDRINYGYTF.

J is TRBJ2-3 and V is TRBV12-5; D is possibly TRBD1 (5 bases). The V end was cut by 4 bases, the J end by 4 bases, with 18 bases between. CDR3 length equals 16 residues. Looked up from germline, CDR1 is LGHNT and CDR2 is FRNRAP. In DNA, the CDR3 is TGTGCTAGTGGTTCGTACCGACAGCCTTCCCCAGATACGCAGTATTTT. Translating gives CASGSYRQPSPDTQYF.

V usage is TRBV7-9 and J usage is TRBJ2-3; 11 bases fit TRBD2. This CDR3 is 15 amino acids long. Germline CDR1 is SEHNR and CDR2 is FQNEAQ (reference sequence). V shed 5 bases, J shed 3 bases, and the junction held 4 bases outside the gene matches. The CDR3 bases are TGTGCCAGCAGCCCAAGGACTAGCGGGACAGATACGCAGTATTTT. Residues: CASSPRTSGTDTQYF.

This clone was detected only once. This rearrangement joins TRBV18 to TRBJ1-5, with TRBD1 matching 8 bases. The CDR3 covers 15 residues. Germline CDR1 and CDR2: KGHSH and LQKENI. V lost 5 bases and J lost 5; bases outside the gene matches: 8. In nucleotides, the CDR3 is TGTGCCAGCTCAGCGACAGGGGCGGTGGATCAGCCCCAGCATTTT. Protein product: CASSATGAVDQPQHF.

This clone was detected only a few times. This chain uses TRBV19 with TRBJ1-2; no definite D call. Deletions cut 3 bases from V and 2 bases from J, with 7 bases between. The germline CDR1 and CDR2 sequences are LNHDA and SQIVND (reference sequence). This CDR3 has 13 residues. The CDR3 nucleotides read TGTGCCAGTAGTATCGGGTGGAACTATGGCTACACCTTC. It specifies CASSIGWNYGYTF.

The V call is TRBV19, the J call TRBJ2-2, with 7 bases that match TRBD1. V shed 1 base and J 5 bases; nucleotides not matched to a gene: 4. The CDR3 has 15 amino acids. Germline-derived CDR1 and CDR2 are LNHDA and SQIVND (reference sequence). The CDR3 reads CASSIATGLTGELFF. The CDR3 DNA reads TGTGCCAGTAGTATAGCGACAGGGTTGACCGGGGAGCTGTTTTTT.

This chain links TRBV24-1 with TRBJ1-5, with 9 positions matching TRBD1. The germline CDR1 and CDR2 sequences are KGHDR and SFDVKD. The CDR3 is 15 residues long. Trimming cost V 3 bases and J 6 bases; bases outside gene matches: 5. CDR3 sequence reads: CATSDGTGLGQPQHF. CDR3 in DNA: TGTGCCACCAGTGATGGGACAGGGTTGGGTCAGCCCCAGCATTTT.

The chain is built from TRBV2 and TRBJ1-5; tentatively, D is TRBD1 (5 bases). The germline V gene encodes CDR1 SNHLY and CDR2 FYNNEI. The CDR3 length is 14 residues. The V gene lost 4 bases and the J gene lost 6 bases, with 13 bases spanning the gap. The CDR3 protein is CASSGAGQVQPQHF. CDR3 coding DNA: TGTGCCAGCAGTGGGGCAGGGCAGGTTCAGCCCCAGCATTTT.

A remark on this clone: Relative to the germline gene, one junction end is altered; a read error may explain this. The V gene is TRBV5-4, the J gene TRBJ2-5, with a possible D match to TRBD2 (7 bases). Germline CDR1 is SGHNT and CDR2 is YYREEE (reference sequence). CDR3 length: 15 residues. The DNA for the CDR3 is TGTGCCAGCAGGTTGGCCGGGGGGCCGGAAGAGACCCAGTACTTC. It yields the protein CASRLAGGPEETQYF.

This clone was counted only a few times. The chain employs TRBV19 and TRBJ1-5; maybe TRBD1 (6 bases). V was trimmed by 1 base and J by 3 bases, leaving 13 bases between them. Germline CDR1 reads LNHDA; CDR2 reads SQIVND (reference sequence). The CDR3 is 16 residues long. CDR3 region: CASSIVWTADNQPQHF. The CDR3 DNA follows: TGTGCCAGTAGTATAGTTTGGACAGCGGACAATCAGCCCCAGCATTTT.